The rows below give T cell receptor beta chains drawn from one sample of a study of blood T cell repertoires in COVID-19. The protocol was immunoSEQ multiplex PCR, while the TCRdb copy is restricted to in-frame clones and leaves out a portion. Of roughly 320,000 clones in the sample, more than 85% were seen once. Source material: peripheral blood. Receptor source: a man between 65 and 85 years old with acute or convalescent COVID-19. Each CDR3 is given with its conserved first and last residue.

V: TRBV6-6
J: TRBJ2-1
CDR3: CASSYSRGGNEQFF

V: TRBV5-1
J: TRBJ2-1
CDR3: CASSSLTGDNEQFF

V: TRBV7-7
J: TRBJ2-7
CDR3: CASSLTRTGKHEQYF

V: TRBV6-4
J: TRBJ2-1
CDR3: CASSDSRGHEQFF

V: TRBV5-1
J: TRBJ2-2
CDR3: CASSLNRGLAGELFF

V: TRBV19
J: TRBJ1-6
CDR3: CASSWQGDSPLHF

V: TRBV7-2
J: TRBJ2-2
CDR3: CASSSSGRYTGELFF

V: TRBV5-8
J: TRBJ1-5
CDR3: CASSSRQGRSNQPQHF

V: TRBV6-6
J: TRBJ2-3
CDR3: CASSSMWTGGTDTQYF

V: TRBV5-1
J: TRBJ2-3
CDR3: CASSFGAEDTQYF

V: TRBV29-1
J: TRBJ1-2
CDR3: CSVEDLAGTGKQDGYTF

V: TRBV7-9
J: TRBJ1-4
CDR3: CASRDRRGKAEKLFF

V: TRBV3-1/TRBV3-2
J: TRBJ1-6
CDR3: CASSQAGEGNSPLHF

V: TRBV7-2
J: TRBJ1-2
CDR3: CASSPRDRGGGYTF

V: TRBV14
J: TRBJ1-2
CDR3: CASRPNPQGQTAYGYTF

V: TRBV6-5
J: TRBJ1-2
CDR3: CASTGTGTNYGYTF

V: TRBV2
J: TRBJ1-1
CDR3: CASSTDMNTEAFF

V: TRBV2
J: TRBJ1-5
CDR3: CASSPRTGSSNQPQHF

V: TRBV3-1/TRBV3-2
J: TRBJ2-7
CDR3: CASSQDPASGGLSYEQYF

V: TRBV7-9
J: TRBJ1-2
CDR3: CASSFLEADGYTF

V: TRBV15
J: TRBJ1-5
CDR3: CATSRDPYSNQPQHF

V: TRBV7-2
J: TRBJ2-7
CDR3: CASSSRRAGDNEQYF

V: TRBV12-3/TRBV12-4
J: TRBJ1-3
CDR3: CASSFDSTIYF

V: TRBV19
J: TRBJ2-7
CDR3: CASSGQESYEQYF

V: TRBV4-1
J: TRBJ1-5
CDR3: CASSQEQQGRQPQHF

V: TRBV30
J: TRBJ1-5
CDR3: CAWSRQGNQPQHF

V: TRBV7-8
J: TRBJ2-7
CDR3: CASSLRNPTYEQYF

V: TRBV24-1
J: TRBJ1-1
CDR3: CATSDTRTGNTEAFF

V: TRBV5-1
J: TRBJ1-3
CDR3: CASSLGTVTGGNTIYF

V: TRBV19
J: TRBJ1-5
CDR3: CASSTRTGGTQPQHF

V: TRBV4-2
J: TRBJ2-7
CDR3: CASSQEGQRSYEQYF

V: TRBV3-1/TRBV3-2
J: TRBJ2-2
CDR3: CASRPGQGDGELFF

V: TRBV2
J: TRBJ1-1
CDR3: CARRQVMNTEAFF

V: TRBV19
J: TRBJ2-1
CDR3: CASSSGVGNEQFF

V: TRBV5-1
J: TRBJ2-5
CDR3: CASSPRSRQETQYF

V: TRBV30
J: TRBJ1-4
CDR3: CASKDSHEKLFF

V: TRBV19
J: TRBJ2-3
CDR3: CASSQRRGGSTDTQYF

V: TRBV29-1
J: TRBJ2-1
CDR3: CSLGSGTRFNEQFF

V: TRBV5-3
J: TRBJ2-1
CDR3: CASNRAGYSYNEQFF

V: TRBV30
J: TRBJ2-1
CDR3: CAWTGVSEQFF

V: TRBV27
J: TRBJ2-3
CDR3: CASRGYLGGRIDTQYF

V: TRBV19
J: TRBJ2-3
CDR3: CASRSSTSGGSTDTQYF

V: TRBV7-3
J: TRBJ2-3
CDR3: CASSLGASTDTQYF

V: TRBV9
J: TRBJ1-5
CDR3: CASSPEVGAQPQHF

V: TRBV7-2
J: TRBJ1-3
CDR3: CASSPMFQVGNTIYF

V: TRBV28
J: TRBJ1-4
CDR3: CASSLYSGTGGEKLFF

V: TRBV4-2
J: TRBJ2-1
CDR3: CASAHSGGLYNEQFF

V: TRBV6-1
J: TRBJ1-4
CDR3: CASSENPGQVNEKLFF